This T cell receptor (beta chain) was captured in a study of blood T cell repertoires in COVID-19. Profiling relied on immunoSEQ multiplex PCR, and the TCRdb table lists in-frame clones only, not all of them. In the table there are 150,000 to 200,000 clones, about 86% of which are singletons. CDR3 length equals 14 residues. The ends lost 1 base at V and 5 bases at J; junction bases unmatched: 3. Germline V gene lookup returns CDR1 KGHDR and CDR2 SFDVKD. Sequencing input: peripheral blood. The clonotype was recovered from a woman older than 75 with acute or convalescent COVID-19. This chain uses TRBV24-1 with TRBJ2-5; TRBD1 agrees at 7 bases. The CDR3 loop is CATSDFGRGETQYF. The CDR3 DNA sequence: TGTGCCACCAGTGATTTCGGCAGGGGGGAGACCCAGTACTTC.